One and the same sample provided the 6 T cell receptor beta chains below, sequenced in a study of shared T cell receptors in the human thymus. The assay was immunoSEQ multiplex PCR, and TCRdb's table has in-frame clones only and misses some. This sample has around 730,000 clones; approximately 83% occur once, and the top ten carry around 0.01%. These same data were also listed under a study on human thymus T cells.

The sequenced sample consisted of thymocytes. The receptors stem from a girl in the first two years of life with a congenital heart defect.

The chain employs TRBV5-1 and TRBJ1-2; D perhaps matches TRBD1 (5 bases). CDR1 is SGHRS and CDR2 is YFSETQ in the germline V gene. V lost 4 bases to trimming and J lost 3 bases, with 16 bases between them. This CDR3 contains 15 residues. This chain's CDR3 is CASSPLAGLYYGYTF. In nucleotides, the CDR3 is TGCGCCAGCAGCCCGTTAGCAGGGTTATACTATGGCTACACCTTC.

This clone was seen a handful of times. The V call is TRBV9, the J call TRBJ1-2; 7 nucleotides agree with TRBD1. CDR3 length equals 16 residues. Trimming at V came to 0 bases and at J to 5 bases, leaving 10 bases not matched to a gene. Germline loops: CDR1 SGDLS, CDR2 YYNGEE. The CDR3 nucleotides are TGTGCCAGCAGCGTAGGACTACCGACAGGGAAATATGGCTACACCTTC. Translated: CASSVGLPTGKYGYTF.

V is TRBV7-9 and J is TRBJ1-5, with D unresolved. CDR3 length: 15 residues. Trimming left V 5 bases short and J 6 bases short, with 17 bases between. Germline assignment: CDR1 SEHNR and CDR2 FQNEAQ (reference sequence). The CDR3 sequence is CASSPGPPRSQPQHF. The CDR3 bases are TGTGCCAGCAGCCCCGGCCCTCCGCGGAGTCAGCCCCAGCATTTT.

The chain joins TRBV5-6 to TRBJ2-7; no clear D. The CDR3 sequence is 16 residues long. From germline, CDR1 is SGHDT and CDR2 YYEEEE. Trimming stripped 3 bases from V and 0 bases from J, with 16 bases between. In DNA form, the CDR3 reads TGTGCCAGCAGCTCCAGAGGCGGCCCGAGCTCCTACGAGCAGTACTTC. Translation gives CASSSRGGPSSYEQYF. Full variable domain (missing parts from reference TRBV5-6 and TRBJ2-7): DAGVTQSPTHLIKTRGQQVTLRCSPKSGHDTVSWYQQALGQGPQFIFQYYEEEERQRGNFPDRFSGHQFPNYSSELNVNALLLGDSALYLCASSSRGGPSSYEQYFGPGTRLTVT.

This clone was detected once. V usage is TRBV18 and J usage is TRBJ1-2; D ambiguous. The CDR3 loop spans 14 amino acids. V lost 2 bases and J 6 bases, leaving 13 bases between the germline ends. Germline V gene lookup returns CDR1 KGHSH and CDR2 LQKENI. Here the CDR3 reads CASSPVPRGHGYTF. In DNA, the CDR3 is TGTGCCAGCTCACCAGTACCGCGAGGGCATGGCTACACCTTC.

V gene TRBV19 combines with J gene TRBJ1-2; maybe TRBD1 (5 bases). V was trimmed by 0 bases and J by 9 bases, leaving 14 bases between them. From germline, CDR1 is LNHDA and CDR2 SQIVND (reference sequence). The CDR3 extends over 14 amino acids. For the CDR3, the DNA is TGTGCCAGTAGTATAGACTACAGGTCTCTTAGCTACACCTTC. Protein sequence: CASSIDYRSLSYTF.